This T cell receptor beta chain was documented in a study of T-cell reconstitution after alpha-beta-depleted transplantation in children. Study outcomes and limitations: One year post-transplant, T-cell counts and diversity were largely derived from T cells produced anew. The origin of high day-60 TCRbeta diversity in some patients lay in surviving recipient T cells and thymic progenitors. Several hundred expanded graft clones reportedly gave rise to the alpha-beta T cells present about two months after transplant.

Trimming pared 4 bases from V and 8 bases from J, leaving 12 bases between. CDR1 and CDR2 from the germline V gene are SEHNR and FQNEAQ (reference sequence). CDR3 length: 14 amino acids. Preparation of the TCRbeta library used unique molecular identifiers. TCRdb passed the PCR reads through MiXCR, listing each CDR3 protein once. Here the sample spans over 200,000 distinct CDR3 sequences, 11% being singletons. This clonotype was recorded many times. The target antigen is unknown. The chain links TRBV7-9 to TRBJ1-6, with D possibly matching TRBD1 (5 bases). The material sequenced was PBMCs, taken before TCRalphabeta/CD19-depleted stem cell transplant. This TCR derives from a child under two years old with acute myeloid leukemia, due to receive a stem cell transplant. This chain's CDR3 is CASSWEGLYSPLHF. In DNA, the CDR3 is TGTGCCAGCAGCTGGGAGGGACTCTATTCACCCCTCCACTTT.